These T cell receptor beta chains were read from a single sample in a study of shared clonotypes between healthy human individuals. The protocol was immunoSEQ multiplex PCR, while the TCRdb copy is restricted to in-frame clones and leaves out a portion. The sample includes 450,000 to 500,000 clones, 75% to 85% of them seen just once. The sequencing sample was made of PBMCs. These receptor sequences come from a woman aged 40-49 years in good health. Some clones in this sample may be carry-over from other donors' samples. The CDR3 runs from the conserved cysteine through the conserved F or W. The D gene is left open where the match is weak. Where a row states a size, it is once, few, many or the class of an expanded clone; other rows omit it.

clone_size j_call v_call d_call cdr3_nt cdr3_aa
- TRBJ2-1 TRBV10-3 TRBD2 TGTGCCATCAGTACAGGGGGGTCGTCTAGCGGGAGGTTGTACAATGAGCAGTTCTTC CAISTGGSSSGRLYNEQFF
- TRBJ1-1 TRBV9 - TGTGCCAGCAGCTCAAAACCCACAGGGGAAGCTTTCTTT CASSSKPTGEAFF
- TRBJ2-1 TRBV19 TRBD1 TGTGCCAGTAGTAACCGACAGGGGGGGAATGAGCAGTTCTTC CASSNRQGGNEQFF
once TRBJ2-1 TRBV27 - TGTGCCAGCGGAGACTGGCGCTCCTACAATGAGCAGTTCTTC CASGDWRSYNEQFF
- TRBJ2-1 TRBV7-3 TRBD2 TGTGCCAGCAGCATCATAGCGGGATCCTACAATGAGCAGTTCTTC CASSIIAGSYNEQFF
- TRBJ1-1 TRBV10-3 - TGTGCCACCATCAAACAGGGTTCGGACACTGAAGCTTTCTTT CATIKQGSDTEAFF
- TRBJ2-5 TRBV28 - TGTGCCAGCAGTTTGGTTTCAGGTCGGGGGCCGCGGACCCAGTACTTC CASSLVSGRGPRTQYF
- TRBJ1-5 TRBV6-1 - TGTGCCAGCAGTGGCAGGTGGGATCAGCCCCAGCATTTT CASSGRWDQPQHF
- TRBJ1-4 TRBV15 TRBD1 TGTGCCACCAGCAGGGACAGGTACGAAAAACTGTTTTTT CATSRDRYEKLFF
- TRBJ2-5 TRBV18 - TGTGCCAGCTCACCACCGTCAGCCGTGGAGACCCAGTACTTC CASSPPSAVETQYF
- TRBJ2-7 TRBV7-9 - TGTGCCAGCAGCGTCGGGACTCCTACCACCTACGAGCAGTACTTC CASSVGTPTTYEQYF
- TRBJ2-3 TRBV11-3 - TGTGCCAGCAGCTTAGGGGCATCTAGCACAGATACGCAGTATTTT CASSLGASSTDTQYF
- TRBJ1-4 TRBV7-2 - TGTGCCAGCAGCCCTACGGGGGAGACTAATGAAAAACTGTTTTTT CASSPTGETNEKLFF
- TRBJ2-3 TRBV29-1 TRBD2 TGCAGCGTCGAGAGGCGGGAGCTGGGAGATACGCAGTATTTT CSVERRELGDTQYF